The present TCR beta chain was sequenced within a study of naive and memory T cell subsets. Study-wide findings and caveats: From naive to CM, EM and EMRA, diversity decreased and Gini increased. Especially in CD8 cells, naive repertoires contained a few larger clonotypes, possibly CD45RA-re-expressing memory cells.

The beta constant-region primer was an equimolar mix of two oligonucleotides covering TRBC1 and TRBC2. Ligated cDNA was amplified by four rounds of PCR with nested alpha and beta constant-region primers and SP2. TCRdb re-called the UMI-ligation and nested PCR reads with MiXCR, one entry per CDR3 protein. This table has about 160,000 distinct CDR3 sequences, about 20% appearing once. Note on this clonotype: Its antigen is not known.

This CDR3 has 15 residues. With 0 bases removed from V and 7 bases from J, the gap between germline ends came to 16 bases. Germline lookup yields CDR1 DFQATT and CDR2 SNEGSKA (reference sequence). Cells stained for CD3, CD4, CD8, CD45RA, CD27 and viability were sorted into four CD45RA/CD27 subsets. The source material was naive CD4+ T cells from blood. The chain recombines TRBV20-1 with TRBJ1-5; D unresolved. This clonotype was sampled from a human donor in good health. CDR3 region: CSARDGLTAYQPQHF. The CDR3 DNA reads TGCAGTGCTAGAGATGGCTTAACAGCGTACCAGCCCCAGCATTTT.